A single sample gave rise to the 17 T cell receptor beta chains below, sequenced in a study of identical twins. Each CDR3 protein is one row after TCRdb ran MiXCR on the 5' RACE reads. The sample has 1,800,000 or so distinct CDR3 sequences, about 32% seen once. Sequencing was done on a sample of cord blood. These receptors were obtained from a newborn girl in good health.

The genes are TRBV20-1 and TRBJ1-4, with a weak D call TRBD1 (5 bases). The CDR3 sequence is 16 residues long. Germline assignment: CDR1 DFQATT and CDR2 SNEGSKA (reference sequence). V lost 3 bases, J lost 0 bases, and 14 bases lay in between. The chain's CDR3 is CSARDLRDATNEKLFF. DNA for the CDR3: TGCAGTGCTAGGGACCTCCGGGACGCAACTAATGAAAAACTGTTTTTT.

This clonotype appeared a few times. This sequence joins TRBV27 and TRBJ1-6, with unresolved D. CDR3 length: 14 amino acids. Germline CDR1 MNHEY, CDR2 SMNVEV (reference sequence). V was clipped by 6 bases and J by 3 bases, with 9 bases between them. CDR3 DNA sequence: TGTGCCAGCAGATCCGGCCTCTATAATTCACCCCTCCACTTT. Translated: CASRSGLYNSPLHF.

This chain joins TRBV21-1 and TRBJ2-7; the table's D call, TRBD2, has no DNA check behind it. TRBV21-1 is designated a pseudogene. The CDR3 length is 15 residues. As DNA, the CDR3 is TGTGCCAGCAGCAAACAAGCCTCCTGCTCCTACGAGCAGTACTTC. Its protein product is CASSKQASCSYEQYF.

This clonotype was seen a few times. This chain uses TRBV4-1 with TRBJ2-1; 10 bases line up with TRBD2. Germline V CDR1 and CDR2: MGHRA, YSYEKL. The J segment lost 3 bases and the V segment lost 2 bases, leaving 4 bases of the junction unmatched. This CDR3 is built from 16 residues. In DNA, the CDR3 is TGCGCCAGCAGCCAACGCTCTAGCGGGGGCTACAATGAGCAGTTCTTC. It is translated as CASSQRSSGGYNEQFF.

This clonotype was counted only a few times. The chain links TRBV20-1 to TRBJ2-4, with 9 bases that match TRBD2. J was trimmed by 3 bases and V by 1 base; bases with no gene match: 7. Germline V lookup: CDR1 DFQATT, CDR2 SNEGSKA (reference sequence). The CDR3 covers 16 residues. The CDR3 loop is CSARGVAGEVKNIQYF. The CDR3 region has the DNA TGCAGTGCTAGAGGGGTAGCGGGAGAGGTCAAAAACATTCAGTACTTC.

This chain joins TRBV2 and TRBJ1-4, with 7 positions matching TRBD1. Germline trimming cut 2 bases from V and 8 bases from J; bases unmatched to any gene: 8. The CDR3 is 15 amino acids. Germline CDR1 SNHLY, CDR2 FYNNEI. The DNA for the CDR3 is TGTGCCAGCAGTGAAAACCAGGGGGAGATCGAAAAACTGTTTTTT. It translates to CASSENQGEIEKLFF.

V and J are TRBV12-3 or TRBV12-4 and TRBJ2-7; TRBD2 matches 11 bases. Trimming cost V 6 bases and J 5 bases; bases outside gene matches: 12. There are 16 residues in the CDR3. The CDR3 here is CASSPRPKLAGDEQYF. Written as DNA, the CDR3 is TGTGCCAGCAGCCCTAGGCCCAAACTAGCGGGGGACGAGCAGTACTTC.

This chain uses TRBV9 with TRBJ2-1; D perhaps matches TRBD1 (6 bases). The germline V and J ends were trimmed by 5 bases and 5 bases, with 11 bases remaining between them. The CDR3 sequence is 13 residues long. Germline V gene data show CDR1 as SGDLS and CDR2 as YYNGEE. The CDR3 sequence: CASSDDRHNEQFF. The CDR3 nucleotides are TGTGCCAGCAGTGACGACAGGCACAATGAGCAGTTCTTC. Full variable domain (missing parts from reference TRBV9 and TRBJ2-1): DSGVTQTPKHLITATGQRVTLRCSPRSGDLSVYWYQQSLDQGLQFLIQYYNGEERAKGNILERFSAQQFPDLHSELNLSSLELGDSALYFCASSDDRHNEQFFGPGTRLTVL.

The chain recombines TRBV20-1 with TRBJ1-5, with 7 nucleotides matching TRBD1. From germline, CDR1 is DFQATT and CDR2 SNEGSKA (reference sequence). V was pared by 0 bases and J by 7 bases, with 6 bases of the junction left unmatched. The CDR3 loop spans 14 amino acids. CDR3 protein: CSAREVTGLQPQHF. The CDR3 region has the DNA TGCAGTGCTAGAGAGGTGACAGGGTTGCAGCCCCAGCATTTT.

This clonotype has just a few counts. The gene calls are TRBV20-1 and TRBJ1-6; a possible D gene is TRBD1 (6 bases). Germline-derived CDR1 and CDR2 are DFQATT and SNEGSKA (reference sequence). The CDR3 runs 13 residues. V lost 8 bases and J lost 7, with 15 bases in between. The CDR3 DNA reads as TGCAGTCTCAGACGGGGGCTGAATTCACCCCTCCACTTT. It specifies CSLRRGLNSPLHF.

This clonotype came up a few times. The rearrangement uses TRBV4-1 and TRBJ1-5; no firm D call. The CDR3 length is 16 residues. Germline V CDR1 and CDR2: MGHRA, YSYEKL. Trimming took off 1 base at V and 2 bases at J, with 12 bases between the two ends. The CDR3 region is CASSQVENRGNQPQHF. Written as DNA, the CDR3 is TGCGCCAGCAGCCAAGTGGAGAATCGGGGCAATCAGCCCCAGCATTTT.

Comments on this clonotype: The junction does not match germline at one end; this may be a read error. CDR3 nucleotides: TGTGCCAACAGTACCCACAGGGTCTCCTACGAGCAGTACTTC. It encodes CANSTHRVSYEQYF. The chain recombines TRBV12-3 or TRBV12-4 with TRBJ2-7; tentatively, D is TRBD1 (6 bases). The CDR3 length is 14 residues.

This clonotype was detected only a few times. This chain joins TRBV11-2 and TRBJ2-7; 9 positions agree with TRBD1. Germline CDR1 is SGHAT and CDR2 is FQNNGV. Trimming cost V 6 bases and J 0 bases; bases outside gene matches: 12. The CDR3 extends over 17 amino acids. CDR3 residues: CASSSYRGQVRSYEQYF. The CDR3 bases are TGTGCCAGCAGTTCCTACAGGGGGCAAGTACGCTCCTACGAGCAGTACTTC.

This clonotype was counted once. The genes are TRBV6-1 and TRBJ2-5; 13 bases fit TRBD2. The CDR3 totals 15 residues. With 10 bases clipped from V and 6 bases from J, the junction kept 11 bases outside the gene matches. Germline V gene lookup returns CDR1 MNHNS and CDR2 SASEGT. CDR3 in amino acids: CATRLTSGGAKTQYF. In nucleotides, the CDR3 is TGTGCCACCAGGTTAACTAGCGGGGGGGCGAAGACCCAGTACTTC.

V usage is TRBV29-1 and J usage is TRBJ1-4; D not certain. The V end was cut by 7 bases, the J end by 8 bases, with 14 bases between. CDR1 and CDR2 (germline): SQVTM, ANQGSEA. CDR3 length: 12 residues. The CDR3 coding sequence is TGCAGCGCTTTCACAGCCGGAGAAAAACTGTTTTTT. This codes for CSAFTAGEKLFF.

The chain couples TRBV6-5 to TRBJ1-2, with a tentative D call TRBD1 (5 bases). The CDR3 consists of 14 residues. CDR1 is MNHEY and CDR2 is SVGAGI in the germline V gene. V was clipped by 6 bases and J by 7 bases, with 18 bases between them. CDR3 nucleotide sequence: TGTGCCAGCAGCCCCAGAGCAGGGTCCGGTGGCTACACCTTC. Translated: CASSPRAGSGGYTF.

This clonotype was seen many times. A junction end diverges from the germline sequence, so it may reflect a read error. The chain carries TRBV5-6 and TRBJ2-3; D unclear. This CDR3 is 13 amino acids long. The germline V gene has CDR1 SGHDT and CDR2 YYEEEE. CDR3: CASSLGSADTQYF. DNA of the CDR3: TGTGCCAGCAGTTTGGGGTCCGCAGATACGCAGTATTTT.